The 12 T cell receptor beta chains given below trace back to one sample, sequenced in a study of T cells of healthy individuals. TCRdb used MiXCR to reprocess the 5' RACE reads, holding one entry per CDR3 protein. The table includes tens of thousands of distinct CDR3 sequences, about 14% detected once. These receptors all stem from a human donor in good health.

The V gene is TRBV13, the J gene TRBJ2-5, with TRBD2 matching over 7 bases. CDR1 is PRHDT, CDR2 FYEKMQ, per germline (reference sequence). With V trimmed by 4 bases and J by 2 bases, 7 bases remained unmatched. CDR3 length: 15 residues. The CDR3 loop reads CASSWRGTDQETQYF. Written as DNA, the CDR3 is TGTGCCAGCAGCTGGCGGGGGACGGATCAAGAGACCCAGTACTTC.

Only one count was recorded for this clonotype. The gene calls are TRBV20-1 and TRBJ1-2; 9 positions match TRBD1. Unmatched junction bases numbered 5, after V lost 5 bases and J lost 4 bases. There are 13 residues in the CDR3. Germline CDR1 DFQATT, CDR2 SNEGSKA (reference sequence). The CDR3 reads CSAGQGLAYGYTF. CDR3 in DNA: TGCAGTGCTGGACAGGGGCTCGCCTATGGCTACACCTTC.

The table lists this clonotype with many counts. The genes are TRBV4-3 and TRBJ2-7; D perhaps matches TRBD2 (6 bases). Trimming left V 0 bases short and J 3 bases short, with 12 bases between. The CDR3 is 15 residues long. Per germline, CDR1 LGHNA and CDR2 YSLEER. The CDR3 protein is CASSQDRDSGYEQYF. The CDR3 coding sequence is TGCGCCAGCAGCCAAGATAGGGATAGCGGCTACGAGCAGTACTTC.

V gene TRBV5-1 combines with J gene TRBJ2-7; TRBD2 aligns across 8 bases. Trimming cost V 4 bases and J 2 bases; bases outside gene matches: 8. The CDR3 runs to 15 residues. Germline V gene data show CDR1 as SGHRS and CDR2 as YFSETQ. CDR3 sequence (DNA): TGCGCCAGCAGCCTCGGGGGGGTCCCAGCCTACGAGCAGTACTTC. Protein sequence: CASSLGGVPAYEQYF.

The gene calls are TRBV10-2 and TRBJ2-5; no clear D gene. This CDR3 has 15 amino acids. V was cut by 2 bases and J by 2 bases, with 12 bases left in between. Germline V gives CDR1 WSHSY, CDR2 SAAADI. This CDR3 reads CASSEPTDRQETQYF. The CDR3 DNA sequence: TGCGCCAGCAGTGAGCCTACTGATAGACAAGAGACCCAGTACTTC.

By proportion, this clonotype is medium-sized. V usage is TRBV27 and J usage is TRBJ1-5; D possibly corresponds to TRBD1 (5 bases). V gave up 0 bases and J gave up 1 base, with 7 bases separating them. The CDR3 length is 15 residues. CDR1 MNHEY and CDR2 SMNVEV come from the germline V gene (reference sequence). This CDR3 reads CASSLSGASNQPQHF. CDR3 nucleotides: TGTGCCAGCAGTTTATCAGGGGCGAGCAATCAGCCCCAGCATTTT.

This clonotype was observed many times. This sequence joins TRBV6-2 or TRBV6-3 and TRBJ2-3; D call uncertain. Trimming stripped 7 bases from V and 3 bases from J, with 20 bases between. The CDR3 totals 16 residues. Germline V gives CDR1 MNHEY, CDR2 SVGEGT. CDR3: CASNTGRNTATDTQYF. DNA of the CDR3: TGTGCCAGCAACACCGGGCGGAACACGGCAACAGATACGCAGTATTTT.

This clonotype was recorded many times. The genes are TRBV5-1 and TRBJ2-3; D gene unclear. Germline loops: CDR1 SGHRS, CDR2 YFSETQ. The V and J ends lost 0 bases and 4 bases respectively, with 12 bases between them. The CDR3 runs to 15 residues. In DNA, the CDR3 is TGCGCCAGCAGCTTGGACGTGGGCCGACCAGATACGCAGTATTTT. Its protein product is CASSLDVGRPDTQYF.

Ten or more counts support this clonotype. The CDR3 protein is CASSLDGRTGELFF. Here the CDR3 DNA reads TGTGCCAGTAGCTTGGACGGTCGCACCGGGGAGCTGTTTTTT. V is TRBV19 and J is TRBJ2-2, with D uncertain. Per germline, CDR1 LNHDA and CDR2 SQIVND (reference sequence). This CDR3 spans 14 amino acids. V gave up 6 bases and J gave up 4 bases, with 12 bases separating them.

This chain joins TRBV10-3 and TRBJ1-1; TRBD1 matches 7 bases. This CDR3 has 15 amino acids. Germline CDR1 ENHRY, CDR2 SYGVKD. J gave up 2 bases and V 6 bases, and 9 bases lay outside the gene matches. The CDR3 loop reads CAIRDQDRPNTEAFF. The DNA for the CDR3 is TGTGCCATCAGGGATCAGGACAGGCCTAACACTGAAGCTTTCTTT.

Many counts were recorded for this clonotype. V is TRBV20-1 and J is TRBJ2-1; D gene unclear. The V and J ends lost 1 base and 4 bases respectively, with 5 bases between them. CDR1 and CDR2 (germline): DFQATT, SNEGSKA (reference sequence). This CDR3 comprises 12 residues. CDR3 amino acids: CSARGRYNEQFF. CDR3 in DNA: TGCAGTGCTAGAGGACGGTACAATGAGCAGTTCTTC.

This clonotype was detected many times. The CDR3 is CSASLDRPPYEQYF. CDR3 bases: TGCAGTGCTAGTCTGGACAGGCCGCCCTACGAGCAGTACTTC. The J gene is TRBJ2-7, the V gene TRBV20-1; 7 nucleotides align to TRBD1. After removal of 3 bases from V and 2 bases from J, the junction contained 7 bases not matched to a gene. Germline assignment: CDR1 DFQATT and CDR2 SNEGSKA (reference sequence). This CDR3 has 14 amino acids.